The entry that follows covers one T cell receptor (beta chain) sequence. Its antigen remains undetermined. No base quality values were provided; no much bigger clone lies one nucleotide off. The data were obtained in a study of cytomegalovirus exposure and HLA in healthy donors (dated by TCRdb to the late 2010s). The study in broad terms: The 500 to 800 repertoires of the first cohort and the approximately 130 validation repertoires were produced on the same platform, according to a later analysis. Besides the first cohort of about 730 subjects, a separate validation cohort made up of over 100 different subjects was used. The study was designed to test whether signatures of past pathogen exposure could be identified by cataloging public T cell receptors. To predict cytomegalovirus infection status, the study brought together high-throughput TCR immunosequencing, statistical association of individual TCRs with disease status, and machine learning.

The donors belonged to the validation cohort of around 130 subjects, which was separate from the 666-subject first cohort. Libraries were made using the immunoSEQ multiplex PCR assay. Processing in the source paper ran as follows. A statistical classification framework was built for diagnosing cytomegalovirus status from the catalog of TCR beta chain sequences. TCRdb provides this immuneACCESS table in a form limited to in-frame rearrangements. Some clones are lacking; in checked studies, under half of them reflect an unresolved V gene, and why the rest are absent is not known. The DNA was the basis for D and trimming; V, J and clone size are from that table. The sample yields 200,000 to 250,000 clones; over 80% were counted once. Of the sample, around 5.6% is held by the ten largest clones. Study-wide findings and limitations: The authors suggested that the approach could potentially be generalized to other disease states and immunological phenotypes. A total of roughly 160 TCR beta chains were listed by the study as associated with cytomegalovirus. A few of the identified cytomegalovirus-associated TCR beta chains were confirmed in vitro to be specific for cytomegalovirus antigens. Across donors, most TCR sequences were observed very rarely, whereas some public TCRs were present in many individuals. In a later analysis, TCRs clustered in the first cohort were found to also tend to co-occur in the 130 or so validation repertoires, with approximately 95% of cluster scores above 0. The classifier was reported to diagnose cytomegalovirus status with high specificity and sensitivity in both the original and validation cohorts. The validation cohort had no HLA typing available for a later analysis, so co-occurrence within that cohort was assessed over all 120 or so repertoires.

The sample consisted of PBMCs. The source is a young woman in good health and CMV-seronegative.

The DNA sequence follows: TGTGCCTGGAGGCCGACAGGGGGAGGTCAGCCCCAGCATTTT. Translated, it gives CAWRPTGGGQPQHF. Rearrangement joined TRBV30 to TRBJ1-5; the junction holds 9 bases that match TRBD1. Germline trimming amounts to 3 bases on V and 6 bases on J, with 6 as the count of junction bases outside the gene matches. The germline V gene (reference sequence) specifies GTSNPN as CDR1 and SVGIG as CDR2. From its cysteine to its phenylalanine, the CDR3 spans 14 amino acids. Only the CDR3 region is kept as DNA, spanning 42 bases read in frame from base 1.